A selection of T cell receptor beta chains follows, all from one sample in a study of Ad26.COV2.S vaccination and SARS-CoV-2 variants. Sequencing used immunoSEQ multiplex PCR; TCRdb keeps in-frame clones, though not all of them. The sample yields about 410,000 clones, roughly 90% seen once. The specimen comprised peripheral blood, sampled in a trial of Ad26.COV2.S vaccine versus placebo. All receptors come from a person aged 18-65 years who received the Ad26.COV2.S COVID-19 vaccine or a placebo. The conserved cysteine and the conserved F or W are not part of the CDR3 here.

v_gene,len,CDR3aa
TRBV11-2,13,ASSLDRGPLYGYT
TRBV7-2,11,ASSFGVNYEQY
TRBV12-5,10,ASGLVGETQY
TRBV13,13,ASSTTVQGQETQY
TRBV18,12,ASSRPITNEKLF
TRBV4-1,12,ASSQAYSTDTQY
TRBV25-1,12,ASSDPGLGKTQY
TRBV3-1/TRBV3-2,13,ASSQDRGPNQPQH
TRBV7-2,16,ASSHPPKGPGTNEKLF
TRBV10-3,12,AISETGAVYEQY
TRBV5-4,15,ASSLRAGAIDGETQY
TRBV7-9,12,ASSFTTEYNEQF
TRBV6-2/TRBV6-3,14,ASSYSRRGRKETQY
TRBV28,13,ASSFRGVLTYEQY
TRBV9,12,ASSVVGTNTEAF
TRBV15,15,ATSRDGTLYMNTEAF
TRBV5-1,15,ASSFSLGAVVNEKLF
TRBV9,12,ASSVGQANTEAF
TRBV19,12,ASSIGGSSYEQY
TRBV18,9,ASSPDRKQF
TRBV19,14,ASSREGLADTDTQY
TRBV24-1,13,ATSDLAGMQETQY
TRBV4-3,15,ASSQDQTSGVADTQY
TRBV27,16,ASISNGDRDGGHYGYT
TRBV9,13,ASSPLRQRNTEAF
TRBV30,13,AWSALAGGTDTQY
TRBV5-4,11,ASSLVYGNEQY
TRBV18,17,ASSPPTSGGLNSYNEQF
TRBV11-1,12,ASSRRYSQETQY
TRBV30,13,AWSIPGLGANVLT
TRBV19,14,ASSQKTGTVNTEAF
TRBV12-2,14,ASRIPDSSYNSPLH
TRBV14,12,ASQTSGEYNEQF
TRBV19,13,ASSRFGTGDHEQF
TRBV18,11,ASSPSGNTEAF
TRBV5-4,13,ASSSGQGAIYEQY
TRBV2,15,ASSKPITGTISQPQH
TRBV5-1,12,ASSMGDMNTEAF
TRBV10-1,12,ASSESTVNTEAF
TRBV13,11,ASSPRQESPLH
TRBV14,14,ASSYPRESGANVLT
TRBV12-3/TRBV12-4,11,ASNGGPPYEQY
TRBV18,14,ASSAFQGSLYNEQF
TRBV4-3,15,ASSPSPGQGFGEKLF
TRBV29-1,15,SVFLPRWQEGSNEQF
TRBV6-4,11,ASSDRATGELF